The clone carrying this T cell receptor beta chain was found a few times. The target antigen is unknown. The sample originates from a study of early T cells in non-severe SARS-CoV-2 infection. Turning to the study itself: It was bulk RNA from unsorted whole blood that was sequenced, and the chains were unpaired.

Individual cDNA molecules received unique molecular identifiers during library preparation. Via MiXCR, TCRdb re-called the 5' RACE reads, giving one row per CDR3 protein. This sample has about 130,000 distinct CDR3 sequences, with about 16% found just once. Study-wide points: Matches to VDJdb favored anti-spike CD8 responses and missed private and CD4 specificities.

This TCR was sampled from an adult who was a healthcare worker with PCR-confirmed SARS-CoV-2 infection or an uninfected control (not recorded which). Sequencing input: whole blood.

The CDR3 DNA is TGTGCCAGCAGCGACCAGGGGCCACCCCTCCACTTT. Translated: CASSDQGPPLHF. This rearrangement joins TRBV11-2 to TRBJ1-6, with D maybe TRBD1 (6 bases). The germline CDR1 and CDR2 sequences are SGHAT and FQNNGV. Trimming left V 5 bases short and J 11 bases short, with 10 bases between. The CDR3 is 12 amino acids.